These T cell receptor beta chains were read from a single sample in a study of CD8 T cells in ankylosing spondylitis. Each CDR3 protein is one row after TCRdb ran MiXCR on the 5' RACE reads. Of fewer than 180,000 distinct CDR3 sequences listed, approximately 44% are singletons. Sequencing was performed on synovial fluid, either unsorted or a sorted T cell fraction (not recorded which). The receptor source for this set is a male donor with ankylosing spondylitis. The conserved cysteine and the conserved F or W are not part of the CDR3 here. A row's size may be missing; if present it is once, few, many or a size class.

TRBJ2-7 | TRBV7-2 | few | ASSLNAGYWVYEQY
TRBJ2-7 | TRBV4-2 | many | ASSQSSGTDEQY
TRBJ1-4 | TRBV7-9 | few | ASSFFRRGEKLF
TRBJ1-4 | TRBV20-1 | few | SARDKRTGNEKLF
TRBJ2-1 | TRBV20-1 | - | SAEVAGGAYNEQF
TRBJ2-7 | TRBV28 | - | ASSPTTSGRALSSYEQY
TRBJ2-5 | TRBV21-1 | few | ASSIIRGQETQY
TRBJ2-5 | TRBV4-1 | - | ASSQGVQETQY
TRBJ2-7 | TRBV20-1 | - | SARPFTGRYEQY
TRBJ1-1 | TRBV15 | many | ATSRDNGVATGEAF
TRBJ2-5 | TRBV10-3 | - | AISDGLAGVGETQY
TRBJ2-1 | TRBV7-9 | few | ASSLGIAEVHEQF
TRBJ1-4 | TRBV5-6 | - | ASSFRPGRAENEKLF
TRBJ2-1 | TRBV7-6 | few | ASSLDIDLYNEQF
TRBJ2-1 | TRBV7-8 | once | ASSLVKGQGGNNEQF
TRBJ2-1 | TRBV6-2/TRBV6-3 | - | ASSYSPSYGNEQF
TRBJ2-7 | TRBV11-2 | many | ASSLSVGSEQY
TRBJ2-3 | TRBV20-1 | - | SARLWTAFFGDTQY
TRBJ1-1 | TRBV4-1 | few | ASSLLTGRSTEAF
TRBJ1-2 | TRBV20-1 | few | SARDRRLYGYT
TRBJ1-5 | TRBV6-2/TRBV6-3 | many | ASSYTGDYQPQH
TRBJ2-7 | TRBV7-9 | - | ASSFGQTPSSYEQY
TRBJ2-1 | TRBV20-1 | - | SARVGAVRRNEQF
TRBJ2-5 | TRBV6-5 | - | ASSFLGTVQETQY
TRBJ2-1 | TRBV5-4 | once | ASSPSSSGGFYNEQF
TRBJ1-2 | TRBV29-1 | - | SVESDGQDRYGYT
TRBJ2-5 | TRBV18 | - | ASSLWRERGETQY
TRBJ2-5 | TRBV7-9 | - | ASSSWTSGGAGETQY
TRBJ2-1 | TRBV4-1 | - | ASSHRTSGGIYNEQF
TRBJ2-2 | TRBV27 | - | ASSGTSWGTGELF
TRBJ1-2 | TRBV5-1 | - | ASSLGYSNYGYT
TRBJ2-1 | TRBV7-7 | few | ASSSRDRFNEQF
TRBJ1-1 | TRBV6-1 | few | ASSRGLPVWGNTEAF
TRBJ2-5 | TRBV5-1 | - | ASSLERGYQETQY
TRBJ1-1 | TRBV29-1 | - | SVYSRGCPMNTEAF
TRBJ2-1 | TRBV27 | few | ASSFRLAGGQEQF
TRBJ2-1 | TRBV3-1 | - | ASSQELVDNEQF
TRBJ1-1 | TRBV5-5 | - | ASRPPGHLNTEAF
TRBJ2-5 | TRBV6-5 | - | ASSYGGETQY
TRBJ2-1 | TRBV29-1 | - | SVDRLAGDLQF
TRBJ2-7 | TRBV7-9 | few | ASRSGTYEQY
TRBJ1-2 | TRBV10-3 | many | AISDPGGIYGYT
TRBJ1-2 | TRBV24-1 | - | ATSDFYGYT
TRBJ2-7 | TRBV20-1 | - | SARDLGQDVDEQY
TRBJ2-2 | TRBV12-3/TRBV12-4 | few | ASSFCRVLNTGELF
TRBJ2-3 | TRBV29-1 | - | SVDNAGTDTQY
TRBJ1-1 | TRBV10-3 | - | AISGGGHTEAF
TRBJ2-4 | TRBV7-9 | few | ASSLADLAGGLNIQY
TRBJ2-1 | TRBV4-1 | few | ASSHSYNEQF
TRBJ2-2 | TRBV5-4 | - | ASSRGLVGELF
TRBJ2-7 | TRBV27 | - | ASSNRASGNYEQY
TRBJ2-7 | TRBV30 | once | AWSVTGTGLQY
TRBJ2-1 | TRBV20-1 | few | SARGQGPF
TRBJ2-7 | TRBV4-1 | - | ASSQEPGDRSSYEQY
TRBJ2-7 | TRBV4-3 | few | ASSYGVPNAYEQY
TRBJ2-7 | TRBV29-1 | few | SVSGQGAVYEQY
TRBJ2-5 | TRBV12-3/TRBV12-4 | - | ASSSAPEDRQETQY